This passage covers 2 T cell receptor beta chains from one sample sequenced in a study of vaccination effects on CD4 cells after COVID-19. Sequencing in the ViraFEST assay came after antigen-specific CD4+ T cells had been expanded with viral peptide pools, which were used to stimulate PBMC. Following 10 days of culture, CD4+ T cells were isolated. Assay used: immunoSEQ multiplex PCR; TCRdb lists only in-frame clones, some missing. Of approximately 30,000 clones listed, roughly two thirds are singletons. Their recognized antigens are unknown. Sequences were derived from CD4+ T cells from PBMCs cultured with HCoV-229E spike peptides, sampled before COVID-19 vaccination. These receptors came from a human donor who received a COVID-19 vaccine.

This clone was picked up a small number of times. The rearrangement uses TRBV6-5 and TRBJ2-7; 9 bases match TRBD1. CDR3 length equals 14 residues. V lost 6 bases, J lost 7 bases, and 10 bases stayed unmatched. Per the germline V gene, CDR1 is MNHEY and CDR2 is SVGAGI. CDR3 sequence reads: CASREVTGGKEQYF. The CDR3 region has the DNA TGTGCCAGCAGAGAGGTGACAGGGGGGAAAGAGCAGTACTTC.

This clone has just a few counts. Other DNA sequences of this sample code for an identical CDR3. The V gene is TRBV19, the J gene TRBJ1-1; D uncertain. The germline V gene encodes CDR1 LNHDA and CDR2 SQIVND (reference sequence). CDR3 length: 13 amino acids. V gave up 3 bases and J gave up 2 bases, with 7 bases separating them. This CDR3 reads CASSMTLNTEAFF. In DNA form, the CDR3 reads TGTGCCAGTAGTATGACGTTAAACACTGAAGCTTTCTTT.